These 29 T cell receptor beta chains were sequenced from one sample in a study of T cells in Graves' hyperthyroidism and ophthalmopathy. Amplification targeted TCR beta CDR3 regions from RNA transcripts. The HTBI primer set served for first-round RT-PCR of the TCR CDR3. TCRdb ran MiXCR on the multiplex PCR reads and lists one entry per CDR3 protein. The data show some 92,000 distinct CDR3 sequences, approximately 40% seen once. The sequencing input was peripheral blood or thyroid tissue (not recorded which). The receptors were sampled from a young woman with Graves' hyperthyroidism.

This clonotype was seen at least ten times. The chain has TRBV5-1 and TRBJ1-5, with D possibly TRBD1 on 5 matching bases. Germline V gene sequence: CDR1 SGHRS, CDR2 YFSETQ. This CDR3 region has 14 residues. With 4 bases removed from V and 7 bases from J, the gap between germline ends came to 15 bases. CDR3 loop: CASSQGGAEQPQHF. The CDR3 coding sequence is TGCGCCAGCAGCCAAGGAGGGGCCGAACAGCCCCAGCATTTT.

Remarks on this clonotype: No DNA is shown, since the ends of the CDR3 on it are uncertain; the CDR3 is the one TCRdb lists. The chain combines TRBV15 with TRBJ1-1; the table's TRBD1 call for D was not verified on the DNA. The CDR3 has 21 residues if both end residues are counted. CDR1 and CDR2 from the germline V gene are LNHNV and YYDKDF (reference sequence). The CDR3 spells CATSRVGANYGYTFGSTEAFF.

In this sample, this clonotype is medium-sized. The chain uses TRBV7-9 and TRBJ2-7; D is ambiguous. This CDR3 contains 12 residues. V shed 5 bases and J shed 0 bases, with 5 bases lying between them. The germline gives CDR1 SEHNR, CDR2 FQNEAQ (reference sequence). CDR3 amino acids: CASSPSSYEQYF. The CDR3 nucleotides are TGTGCCAGCAGCCCAAGCTCCTACGAGCAGTACTTC.

This clonotype was found a few times. This may be a read error, as it is one base from a much larger clone. V usage is TRBV5-1 and J usage is TRBJ1-4; D perhaps matches TRBD1 (5 bases). The CDR3 loop spans 14 amino acids. In germline, CDR1 is SGHRS, CDR2 YFSETQ. DNA of the CDR3: TGCGCCAGCAGCTTGGGGCAGGGTGGCGAAAAACTGGTTTTT. Translation: CASSLGQGGEKLVF.

This clonotype came up many times. The V gene is TRBV7-9, the J gene TRBJ1-2, with D possibly matching TRBD1 (6 bases). Trimming stripped 3 bases from V and 6 bases from J, with 14 bases between. Germline lookup yields CDR1 SEHNR and CDR2 FQNEAQ (reference sequence). The length of the CDR3 is 14 residues. This CDR3 reads CASSFYDRFHGYTF. CDR3 DNA: TGTGCCAGCAGCTTTTACGACAGGTTTCATGGCTACACCTTC.

A single count supports this clonotype. The chain links TRBV7-3 to TRBJ2-3, with TRBD2 identical over 11 bases. Unmatched junction bases numbered 5, after V lost 10 bases and J lost 2 bases. The CDR3 consists of 14 residues. Germline CDR1 SGHTA, CDR2 FQGTGA. The CDR3 reads CATASGRPTDTQYF. The CDR3 DNA is TGTGCCACCGCTAGCGGGAGGCCCACAGATACGCAGTATTTT.

In its sample, this clonotype was seen many times. The chain carries TRBV6-1 and TRBJ1-1; D possibly corresponds to TRBD1 (6 bases). CDR1 is MNHNS and CDR2 is SASEGT in the germline V gene. This CDR3 is built from 13 residues. V was cut by 4 bases and J by 7 bases, with 13 bases left in between. This CDR3 reads CASSVTGDVEAFF. For the CDR3, the DNA is TGTGCCAGCAGTGTGACAGGCGACGTTGAAGCTTTCTTT.

This chain links TRBV6-5 with TRBJ2-5, with D possibly being TRBD1 or TRBD2 (5 bases each). The V end lost 6 bases, the J end lost 5 bases, and 16 bases lay between the germline ends. The length of the CDR3 is 14 residues. Germline lookup yields CDR1 MNHEY and CDR2 SVGAGI. The CDR3 sequence is CASSRGRDGETQYF. The DNA of the CDR3 is TGTGCCAGCAGCCGCGGCAGGGACGGGGAGACCCAGTACTTC.

This clonotype has at least ten counts. The chain carries TRBV20-1 and TRBJ2-7; D gene unclear. The V gene lost 7 bases and the J gene lost 2 bases, with 9 bases spanning the gap. The CDR3 runs 11 residues. Germline V CDR1 and CDR2: DFQATT, SNEGSKA (reference sequence). CDR3 residues: CSVTGTYEQYF. The DNA for the CDR3 is TGCAGTGTAACCGGAACCTACGAGCAGTACTTC.

This clonotype was seen at least ten times. The chain uses TRBV28 and TRBJ2-7, with TRBD2 matching over 8 bases. The CDR3 is 13 residues long. CDR1 is MDHEN and CDR2 is SYDVKM in the germline V gene. The J segment lost 5 bases and the V segment lost 3 bases, leaving 3 bases of the junction unmatched. CDR3 protein: CASSFGGVHEQYF. The CDR3 nucleotides are TGTGCCAGCAGTTTCGGGGGGGTCCACGAGCAGTACTTC.

This clonotype appeared many times. The rearrangement joins TRBV11-2 to TRBJ1-4, with TRBD1 as a possible D gene (5 bases). The ends were cut back, 8 bases at V and 8 bases at J, with 12 bases in the middle. The V gene's germline CDR1 is SGHAT and CDR2 FQNNGV. This CDR3 spans 12 amino acids. The CDR3 bases are TGTGCCAGCGTGGGGGGTGGCGAAAAACTGTTTTTT. This codes for CASVGGGEKLFF.

This clonotype has at least ten counts. This rearrangement joins TRBV9 to TRBJ2-2; no clear D. Germline V CDR1 and CDR2: SGDLS, YYNGEE. This CDR3 is built from 13 residues. Trimming stripped 4 bases from V and 6 bases from J, with 10 bases between. CDR3 nucleotides: TGTGCCAGCAGCTCTGGACCATCCGGGGAGCTGTTTTTT. Its protein is CASSSGPSGELFF.

This clonotype showed up many times. The gene calls are TRBV15 and TRBJ1-6, with D perhaps TRBD1 (6 bases). CDR1 and CDR2 (germline): LNHNV, YYDKDF (reference sequence). The CDR3 spans 16 residues. Trimming removed 2 bases from V and 4 bases from J, with 12 bases in between. The CDR3 DNA sequence: TGTGCCACCAGCAGATTCCGGGACATTTATAATTCACCCCTCCACTTT. Translation gives CATSRFRDIYNSPLHF.

This clonotype was seen many times. The chain recombines TRBV13 with TRBJ2-2; 12 bases map to TRBD2. The trim removed 3 bases at V and 6 bases at J, leaving 2 bases unmatched. CDR1 and CDR2 from the germline V gene are PRHDT and FYEKMQ (reference sequence). This CDR3 has 15 residues. CDR3 region: CASSLGLAGPGELFF. CDR3 nucleotides: TGTGCCAGCAGCTTGGGACTAGCGGGTCCCGGGGAGCTGTTTTTT.

On this clonotype itself: The junction differs from germline at one of its ends, possibly a read error. V is TRBV15 and J is TRBJ1-1, with TRBD1 as a possible D gene (5 bases). The length of the CDR3 is 14 residues. Germline V CDR1 and CDR2: LNHNV, YYDKDF (reference sequence). The CDR3 loop is CAASRVGGNTEAFF. The DNA of the CDR3 is TGTGCCGCCAGCAGGGTCGGGGGGAACACTGAAGCTTTCTTT.

The sample holds a few counts of this clonotype. The chain uses TRBV19 and TRBJ1-1; 9 nucleotides agree with TRBD1. J lost 3 bases, V lost 9 bases, and 14 bases had no gene match. This CDR3 comprises 16 residues. Germline assignment: CDR1 LNHDA and CDR2 SQIVND (reference sequence). The CDR3 DNA sequence: TGTGCCAGCTCACCACGAAGAGGACAGGGGCACACTGAAGCTTTCTTT. Translated: CASSPRRGQGHTEAFF.

This clonotype was picked up many times. V and J are TRBV27 and TRBJ1-6, with D possibly being TRBD1 (5 bases). This CDR3 spans 14 amino acids. Trimming removed 5 bases at V and 9 bases at J, with 14 bases between. Germline V gives CDR1 MNHEY, CDR2 SMNVEV (reference sequence). CDR3 loop: CASSIRRGGSPLHF. The CDR3 nucleotides are TGTGCCAGCAGTATCAGGCGGGGCGGTTCACCCCTCCACTTT.

This clonotype was counted ten times or more. V gene TRBV2 combines with J gene TRBJ2-2, with D possibly TRBD2 on 5 matching bases. The germline V gene has CDR1 SNHLY and CDR2 FYNNEI. The V and J ends lost 2 bases and 4 bases respectively, with 14 bases between them. This CDR3 is built from 16 residues. The CDR3 sequence is CASSELGVIGTGELFF. In DNA, the CDR3 is TGTGCCAGCAGTGAACTGGGAGTGATTGGCACCGGGGAGCTGTTTTTT.

This clonotype was counted many times. The gene calls are TRBV6-5 and TRBJ1-4; D call uncertain. This CDR3 comprises 15 residues. V shed 6 bases and J shed 8 bases, with 19 bases lying between them. CDR1 and CDR2 (germline): MNHEY, SVGAGI. The CDR3, as DNA: TGTGCCAGCAGCCCCCGACTGAGACAAGGGGAAAAACTGTTTTTT. This translates into CASSPRLRQGEKLFF.

This sequence joins TRBV27 and TRBJ2-3, with 7 bases identical to TRBD1. The CDR3 consists of 15 residues. V shed 6 bases, J shed 7 bases, and the junction held 13 bases outside the gene matches. Per germline, CDR1 MNHEY and CDR2 SMNVEV (reference sequence). Written as DNA, the CDR3 is TGTGCCAGCAGGGGAGAGACAGGGCACAAGTATACGCAGTATTTT. It encodes CASRGETGHKYTQYF.

This clonotype has at least ten counts. The CDR3 is CASSLQRDGYTF. The CDR3 bases are TGCGCCAGCAGCTTGCAGCGGGATGGCTACACCTTC. The V call is TRBV5-1, the J call TRBJ1-2; the D is unclear. Trimming stripped 1 base from V and 6 bases from J, with 7 bases between. The CDR3 extends over 12 amino acids. CDR1 SGHRS and CDR2 YFSETQ come from the germline V gene.

Remarks on this clonotype: This may come from a read error, since a much larger clone is one base off. The chain couples TRBV20-1 to TRBJ2-7; 14 bases agree with TRBD2. The CDR3 is 17 residues long. The V gene's germline CDR1 is DFQATT and CDR2 SNEGSKA (reference sequence). The CDR3 DNA reads as TGCAGACCCCAGGGGGGGACTAGCGGGAGTTCCGTTTACGAGCAGCACTTC. It translates to CRPQGGTSGSSVYEQHF.

Turning to this clonotype: The junction departs from the called germline gene at one end, perhaps through a read error. The chain couples TRBV12-3 or TRBV12-4 to TRBJ1-5; 7 bases are shared with TRBD1. The CDR3 sequence is 17 residues long. The CDR3 loop is CASSLGPPGQPDQPQHF. The CDR3 bases are TGTGCCAGCAGCTTAGGACCCCCGGGACAGCCAGATCAGCCCCAGCATTTT.

This clonotype was seen repeatedly, ten times or more. V gene TRBV20-1 combines with J gene TRBJ2-7; 9 nucleotides line up with TRBD2. CDR3 size: 15 residues. The germline V gene has CDR1 DFQATT and CDR2 SNEGSKA (reference sequence). V was clipped by 3 bases and J by 1 base; unmatched bases: 7. CDR3 in DNA: TGCAGTGCTAGTGTTAGCGGGAGTAGGTCCTACGAGCAGTACTTC. Translating it yields CSASVSGSRSYEQYF.

With respect to this clonotype: The junction and the germline gene differ at one end; a read error may be behind it. The chain couples TRBV10-1 to TRBJ1-2; D remains unclear. Germline V gene data show CDR1 as WNHNN and CDR2 as SYGVQD (reference sequence). The CDR3 length is 13 residues. The CDR3 spells CASSVWCYNGYTF. The CDR3 DNA is TGCGCCAGCAGTGTATGGTGTTATAATGGTTACACCTTC.

On this clonotype: An end of the junction differs from the germline gene, which may be a read error. The rearrangement uses TRBV10-3 and TRBJ2-7; no clear D. The CDR3 is made up of 15 amino acids. Germline V lookup: CDR1 ENHRY, CDR2 SYGVKD. CDR3 residues: CASSLPPRSSYKQYF. As DNA, the CDR3 is TGTGCCAGCAGTTTACCCCCCAGGTCTTCCTACAAGCAGTACTTC.

This clonotype came up many times. The chain employs TRBV5-1 and TRBJ1-2, with a weak D call TRBD1 (5 bases). Germline V lookup: CDR1 SGHRS, CDR2 YFSETQ. The CDR3 is 15 amino acids. Trimming removed 0 bases at V and 2 bases at J, with 11 bases between. The CDR3 loop reads CASSLGPGGNYGYTF. In nucleotides, the CDR3 is TGCGCCAGCAGCTTGGGCCCCGGGGGAAACTATGGCTACACCTTC.

There are many counts of this clonotype. The chain employs TRBV28 and TRBJ1-2; D perhaps matches TRBD1 (6 bases). CDR3 length: 14 residues. Trimming took off 5 bases at V and 6 bases at J, with 16 bases between the two ends. Per germline, CDR1 MDHEN and CDR2 SYDVKM. The CDR3 spells CASSDQGKRDGYTF. CDR3 nucleotides: TGTGCCAGCAGTGATCAGGGGAAAAGAGATGGCTACACCTTC.

This clonotype came up many times. The chain combines TRBV9 with TRBJ1-1; D ambiguous. The CDR3 runs to 13 residues. V lost 4 bases and J lost 10, with 17 bases in between. Germline V gives CDR1 SGDLS, CDR2 YYNGEE. In DNA form, the CDR3 reads TGTGCCAGCAGCTCCATCCCCGGGTATCGAGCTTTCTTT. Protein sequence: CASSSIPGYRAFF. The full variable domain, rest sourced from reference TRBV9 and TRBJ1-1, is DSGVTQTPKHLITATGQRVTLRCSPRSGDLSVYWYQQSLDQGLQFLIQYYNGEERAKGNILERFSAQQFPDLHSELNLSSLELGDSALYFCASSSIPGYRAFFGQGTRLTVV.